This passage covers 5 T cell receptor beta chains from one sample sequenced in a study of T cell repertoires in cytomegalovirus infection. Their target antigens are unknown. MiXCR, run by TCRdb on the reads, gives a single entry per CDR3 protein. The sample has around 140,000 distinct CDR3 sequences, 30% to 40% seen once; the top ten hold around half. The material sequenced was CD8+ T cells from cultured PBMCs, taken from culture after CMV antigen stimulation. Source of these receptors: a human donor in good health (CMV status not recorded). Some clones in this sample may be carry-over from other donors' samples.

This chain uses TRBV12-3 or TRBV12-4 with TRBJ1-2; D not certain. The CDR3 covers 11 residues. Between the trimmed V and J ends, which lost 3 bases and 11 bases, there was a span of 10 bases. The DNA for the CDR3 is TGTGCCAGCAGTTTTGGGATGGGGTACACCTTC. As protein: CASSFGMGYTF.

The CDR3 DNA follows: TGTGCCAGCAGTGAGACAGCCCCCCCCTATGGCTACACCTTC. Protein product: CASSETAPPYGYTF. This chain connects TRBV6-2 or TRBV6-3 to TRBJ1-2; tentative D call: TRBD1 (5 bases). Trimming left V 5 bases short and J 4 bases short, with 14 bases between. This CDR3 contains 14 residues. Per germline, CDR1 MNHEY and CDR2 SVGEGT.

The chain recombines TRBV12-3 or TRBV12-4 with TRBJ2-4; TRBD2 aligns across 14 bases. J was trimmed by 5 bases and V by 2 bases; bases with no gene match: 8. The CDR3 sequence is 18 residues long. The CDR3 reads CASSLFGLAGGWENIQYF. CDR3 coding DNA: TGTGCCAGCAGTTTATTTGGACTAGCGGGGGGATGGGAAAACATTCAGTACTTC.

The chain joins TRBV20-1 to TRBJ2-3; 7 nucleotides agree with TRBD2. The CDR3 has 18 amino acids. J was trimmed by 0 bases and V by 0 bases; bases with no gene match: 12. Germline CDR1 reads DFQATT; CDR2 reads SNEGSKA (reference sequence). Written as DNA, the CDR3 is TGCAGTGCTAGAGATCGTGGCGGGGGTCTGACTAGCACAGATACGCAGTATTTT. This sequence encodes CSARDRGGGLTSTDTQYF.

This clonotype was seen a handful of times. The chain combines TRBV7-6 with TRBJ2-2, with a tentative D call TRBD2 (5 bases). Germline assignment: CDR1 SGHVS and CDR2 FNYEAQ. V shed 4 bases and J shed 1 base, with 10 bases lying between them. The CDR3 extends over 15 amino acids. For the CDR3, the DNA is TGTGCCAGCAGCTCGGGGTGGGGGAACACCGGGGAGCTGTTTTTT. Translating it yields CASSSGWGNTGELFF. Supplemented by reference TRBV7-6 and TRBJ2-2, the full variable domain reads GAGVSQSPRYKVTKRGQDVALRCDPISGHVSLYWYRQALGQGPEFLTYFNYEAQQDKSGLPNDRFSAERPEGSISTLTIQRTEQRDSAMYRCASSSGWGNTGELFFGEGSRLTVL.